Listed here are 15 T cell receptor beta chains from one sample, sequenced in a study of T cell repertoires in cytomegalovirus infection. TCRdb ran MiXCR on the reads and lists one entry per CDR3 protein. The sample consists of more than 150,000 distinct CDR3 sequences, approximately 19% of them appearing once. Sequences were obtained from PBMCs. These TCRs come from a human donor in good health (CMV status not recorded). Some clones in this sample may be carry-over from other donors' samples.

This clonotype was observed a few times. The rearrangement links TRBV7-2 to TRBJ2-1; 16 bases fit TRBD2. V lost 5 bases and J lost 15; bases outside the gene matches: 4. The CDR3 has 13 residues. Germline CDR1 reads SGHTA; CDR2 reads FQGNSA. The CDR3 DNA follows: TGTGCCAGCAGCCCCGGGACTAGCGGGGGGGGGTTCTTC. Translating it yields CASSPGTSGGGFF.

This clonotype has ten or more counts. The chain joins TRBV7-2 to TRBJ1-4, with D possibly TRBD1 on 5 matching bases. In germline, CDR1 is SGHTA, CDR2 FQGNSA. The CDR3 extends over 13 amino acids. The ends were cut back, 5 bases at V and 7 bases at J, with 11 bases in the middle. The CDR3 loop is CASSPRRGEKLFF. The CDR3, as DNA: TGTGCCAGCAGCCCCCGGAGGGGTGAAAAACTGTTTTTT.

The sample holds a few counts of this clonotype. The chain employs TRBV28 and TRBJ2-7; D remains ambiguous. Germline CDR1 reads MDHEN; CDR2 reads SYDVKM. This CDR3 is built from 14 residues. V lost 6 bases and J lost 4, with 16 bases in between. CDR3 DNA sequence: TGTGCCAGCAGGCAGCTTGTTATAGGATACGAGCAGTACTTC. Protein: CASRQLVIGYEQYF.

The sample holds many counts of this clonotype. V and J are TRBV12-3 or TRBV12-4 and TRBJ2-7; D may be TRBD1 or TRBD2 (5 bases each). Trimming removed 5 bases at V and 4 bases at J, with 18 bases between. The CDR3 is made up of 15 amino acids. DNA for the CDR3: TGTGCCAGCAGTCCAAAAAGTGGGGGAGCATACGAGCAGTACTTC. The encoded protein is CASSPKSGGAYEQYF.

The chain recombines TRBV5-1 with TRBJ2-1; D gene uncertain. The germline V gene has CDR1 SGHRS and CDR2 YFSETQ. Trimming removed 1 base from V and 0 bases from J, with 8 bases in between. The CDR3 runs to 15 residues. In DNA, the CDR3 is TGCGCCAGCAGCTTGAGGAGCGTCTCCTACAATGAGCAGTTCTTC. Translated: CASSLRSVSYNEQFF.

This clonotype was counted only a few times. CDR3 amino acids: CSVEGIPGTVQETQYF. CDR3 DNA sequence: TGCAGCGTTGAGGGCATTCCCGGGACAGTACAAGAGACCCAGTACTTC. J is TRBJ2-5 and V is TRBV29-1; TRBD1 matches 7 bases. The germline V gene encodes CDR1 SQVTM and CDR2 ANQGSEA. Unmatched junction bases numbered 12, after V lost 3 bases and J lost 2 bases. The CDR3 extends over 16 amino acids.

The chain links TRBV29-1 to TRBJ2-7, with D perhaps TRBD1 (6 bases). V dropped 7 bases and J dropped 2 bases, with 12 bases sitting between them. The CDR3 runs 12 residues. The germline CDR1 and CDR2 sequences are SQVTM and ANQGSEA. The CDR3 DNA reads TGCAGCGCAGGGGACCCAGCCTACGAGCAGTACTTC. Its protein is CSAGDPAYEQYF.

This clonotype has only a few counts. V and J are TRBV5-5 and TRBJ2-5; 8 bases fit TRBD2. V trimming: 4 bases; J trimming: 2 bases; junction bases outside the gene matches: 1. Germline values: CDR1 SGHKS, CDR2 YYEKEE (reference sequence). This CDR3 is built from 13 residues. The CDR3 coding sequence is TGTGCCAGCAGCCGGGGGGGTCAAGAGACCCAGTACTTC. It yields the protein CASSRGGQETQYF.

This clonotype was picked up a small number of times. The chain has TRBV7-9 and TRBJ2-1; tentatively, D is TRBD1 (5 bases). This CDR3 is 13 amino acids long. Per germline, CDR1 SEHNR and CDR2 FQNEAQ (reference sequence). The V end lost 5 bases, the J end lost 8 bases, and 13 bases lay between the germline ends. The CDR3 bases are TGTGCCAGCAGCCCTATAGGGGCGGATGAGCAGTTCTTC. Its translation is CASSPIGADEQFF.

V and J are TRBV2 and TRBJ2-3, with D unclear. The germline CDR1 and CDR2 sequences are SNHLY and FYNNEI. The CDR3 has 16 amino acids. V lost 7 bases to trimming and J lost 2 bases, with 19 bases between them. CDR3 in amino acids: CASTSDEEPLTDTQYF. The CDR3 bases are TGTGCCAGCACTAGTGACGAGGAGCCTCTCACAGATACGCAGTATTTT.

This clonotype was recorded a few times. The rearrangement links TRBV19 to TRBJ2-7, with D uncertain. The V gene lost 4 bases and the J gene lost 2 bases, with 6 bases spanning the gap. CDR3 length: 12 amino acids. CDR1 is LNHDA, CDR2 SQIVND, per germline (reference sequence). As DNA, the CDR3 is TGTGCCAGTAGTACGACACCCTACGAGCAGTACTTC. Residues: CASSTTPYEQYF.

V usage is TRBV20-1 and J usage is TRBJ2-1, with 8 nucleotides matching TRBD2. The CDR3 consists of 15 residues. After removal of 6 bases from V and 1 base from J, the junction contained 8 bases not matched to a gene. Germline loops: CDR1 DFQATT, CDR2 SNEGSKA (reference sequence). The CDR3 is CSARPGGRSYNEQFF. In DNA form, the CDR3 reads TGCAGTGCCCGTCCGGGGGGGCGGTCCTACAATGAGCAGTTCTTC.

This clonotype has only a few counts. J is TRBJ1-1 and V is TRBV10-3; D unclear. Trimming took 2 bases from V and 3 from J, leaving 10 bases between them. Germline V gives CDR1 ENHRY, CDR2 SYGVKD. CDR3 size: 14 residues. CDR3 nucleotide sequence: TGTGCCATCAGTGAGAGGCAGGTTGACACTGAAGCTTTCTTT. It yields the protein CAISERQVDTEAFF.

This clonotype was picked up many times. This sequence joins TRBV5-6 and TRBJ2-1, with D possibly being TRBD1 (5 bases). CDR1 is SGHDT and CDR2 is YYEEEE in the germline V gene. The CDR3 loop spans 16 amino acids. Trimming took 5 bases from V and 6 from J, leaving 21 bases between them. The CDR3 nucleotides read TGTGCCAGCAGACCCCTGGGGCCTAACAGCTTCAATGAGCAGTTCTTC. It specifies CASRPLGPNSFNEQFF. The complete variable domain, with remaining parts taken from reference TRBV5-6 and TRBJ2-1, reads DAGVTQSPTHLIKTRGQQVTLRCSPKSGHDTVSWYQQALGQGPQFIFQYYEEEERQRGNFPDRFSGHQFPNYSSELNVNALLLGDSALYLCASRPLGPNSFNEQFFGPGTRLTVL.

V and J are TRBV20-1 and TRBJ1-5, with D perhaps matching TRBD1 (5 bases). Germline lookup yields CDR1 DFQATT and CDR2 SNEGSKA (reference sequence). CDR3 length equals 15 residues. Trimming pared 3 bases from V and 1 base from J, leaving 13 bases between. This CDR3 reads CSASDGGRSNQPQHF. CDR3 DNA: TGCAGTGCTAGCGACGGGGGGAGGAGCAATCAGCCCCAGCATTTT.